What follows is one T cell receptor (beta chain) and its context. Random hexamers were used to reverse transcribe an amount of roughly 0.5 to 1 ug RNA. TCR beta CDR3 was amplified by immunoSEQ multiplex PCR. This amplification extended across 54 Vbeta and 13 Jbeta segments. A single record per CDR3 protein comes from TCRdb applying MiXCR to the immunoSEQ multiplex PCR reads. Found here are about 200,000 distinct CDR3 sequences, approximately 90% of them singletons; the top ten hold 0.1% to 0.15%. Patients with stable or active relapsing-remitting disease, all of them treatment-naive, made up the multiple sclerosis controls. The CDR3 is 15 amino acids. Germline values: CDR1 SNHLY, CDR2 FYNNEI. After removal of 7 bases from V and 5 bases from J, the junction contained 9 bases not matched to a gene. This sample was included in a study of CD8 T cells in Susac syndrome.

The gene calls are TRBV2 and TRBJ2-3, with TRBD2 matching over 10 bases. This TCR came from a human donor with multiple sclerosis. The sequenced sample was CD8+ T cells from PBMCs. DNA for the CDR3: TGTGCCAGCATCCGATTAGCGGGGGGCATAGATACGCAGTATTTT. Its translation: CASIRLAGGIDTQYF.